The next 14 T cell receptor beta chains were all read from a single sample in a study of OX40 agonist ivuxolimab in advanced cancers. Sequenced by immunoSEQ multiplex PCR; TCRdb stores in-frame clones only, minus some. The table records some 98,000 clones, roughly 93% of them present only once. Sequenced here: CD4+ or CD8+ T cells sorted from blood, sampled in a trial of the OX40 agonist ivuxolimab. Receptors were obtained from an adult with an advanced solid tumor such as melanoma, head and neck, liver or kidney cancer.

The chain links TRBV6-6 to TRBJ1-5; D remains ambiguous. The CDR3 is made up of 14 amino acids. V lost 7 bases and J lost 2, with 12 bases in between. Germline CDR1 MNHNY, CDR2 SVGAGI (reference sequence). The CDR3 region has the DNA TGTGCCAGCATCGGAAAGGATCGCAATCAGCCCCAGCATTTT. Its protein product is CASIGKDRNQPQHF.

CDR3: CASSVPQRQAGYGANVLTF. The CDR3 DNA is TGTGCCAGCAGCGTACCTCAGAGACAGGCAGGTTACGGGGCCAACGTCCTGACTTTC. The V gene is TRBV9, the J gene TRBJ2-6; possibly TRBD1 for D (6 bases). Trimming removed 1 base at V and 4 bases at J, with 21 bases between. The CDR3 sequence is 19 residues long. Looked up from germline, CDR1 is SGDLS and CDR2 is YYNGEE.

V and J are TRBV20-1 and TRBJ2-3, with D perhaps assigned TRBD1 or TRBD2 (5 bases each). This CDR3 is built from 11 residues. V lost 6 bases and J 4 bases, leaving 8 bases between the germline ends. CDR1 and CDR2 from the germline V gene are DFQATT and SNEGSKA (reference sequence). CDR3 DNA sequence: TGCAGTGCAGAGGGGCCAGATACGCAGTATTTT. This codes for CSAEGPDTQYF.

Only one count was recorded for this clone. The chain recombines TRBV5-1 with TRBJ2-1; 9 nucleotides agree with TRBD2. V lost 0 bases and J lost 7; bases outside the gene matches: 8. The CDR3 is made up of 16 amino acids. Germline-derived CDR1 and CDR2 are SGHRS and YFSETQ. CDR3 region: CASSLGAAGGFNEQFF. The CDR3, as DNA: TGCGCCAGCAGCTTGGGTGCGGCGGGAGGGTTTAATGAGCAGTTCTTC.

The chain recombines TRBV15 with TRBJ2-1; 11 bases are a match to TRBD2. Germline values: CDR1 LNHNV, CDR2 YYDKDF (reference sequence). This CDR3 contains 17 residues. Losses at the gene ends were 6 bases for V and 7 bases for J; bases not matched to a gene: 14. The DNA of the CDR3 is TGTGCCACCAGGGCCACCCTAGCGGGGGGCTTCCCGAATGAGCAGTTCTTC. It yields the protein CATRATLAGGFPNEQFF.

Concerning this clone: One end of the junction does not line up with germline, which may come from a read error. CDR3 nucleotide sequence: TGTGCCAGCAGTTATATAAGCGAAGGAGGGGTCGACTTC. Its protein is CASSYISEGGVDF. This chain links TRBV6-1 with TRBJ2-4, with D maybe TRBD2 (6 bases). Germline assignment: CDR1 MNHNS and CDR2 SASEGT. This CDR3 is 13 amino acids long.

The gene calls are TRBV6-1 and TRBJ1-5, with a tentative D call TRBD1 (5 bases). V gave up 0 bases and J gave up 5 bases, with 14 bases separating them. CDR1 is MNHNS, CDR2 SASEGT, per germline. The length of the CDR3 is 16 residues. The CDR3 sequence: CASSEAGVASYQPQHF. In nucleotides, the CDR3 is TGTGCCAGCAGTGAAGCGGGGGTGGCGAGTTATCAGCCCCAGCATTTT.

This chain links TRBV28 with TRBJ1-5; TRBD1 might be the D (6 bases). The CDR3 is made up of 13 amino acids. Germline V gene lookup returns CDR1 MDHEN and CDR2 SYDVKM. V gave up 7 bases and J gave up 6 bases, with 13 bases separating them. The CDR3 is CASNPQGTQPQHF. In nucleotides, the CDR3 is TGTGCCAGCAATCCCCAGGGGACTCAGCCCCAGCATTTT.

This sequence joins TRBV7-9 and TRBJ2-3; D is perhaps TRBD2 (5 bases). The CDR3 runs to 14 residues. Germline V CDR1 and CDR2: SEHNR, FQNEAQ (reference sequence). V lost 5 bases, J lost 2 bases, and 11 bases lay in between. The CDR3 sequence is CASSRLDSTDTQYF. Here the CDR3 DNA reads TGTGCCAGCAGCCGACTGGACTCCACAGATACGCAGTATTTT.

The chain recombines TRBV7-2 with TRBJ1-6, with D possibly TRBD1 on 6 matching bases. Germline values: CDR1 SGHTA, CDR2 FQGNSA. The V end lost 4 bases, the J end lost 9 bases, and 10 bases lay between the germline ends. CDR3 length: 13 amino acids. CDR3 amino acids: CASSSQGSSPLHF. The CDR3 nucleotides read TGTGCCAGCAGCTCACAGGGTTCTTCACCCCTCCACTTT.

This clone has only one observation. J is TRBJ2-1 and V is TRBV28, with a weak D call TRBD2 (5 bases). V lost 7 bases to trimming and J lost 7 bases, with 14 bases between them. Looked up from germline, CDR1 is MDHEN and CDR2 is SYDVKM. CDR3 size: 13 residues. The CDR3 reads CASNWGAGNEQFF. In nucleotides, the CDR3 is TGTGCCAGCAACTGGGGAGCCGGGAATGAGCAGTTCTTC.

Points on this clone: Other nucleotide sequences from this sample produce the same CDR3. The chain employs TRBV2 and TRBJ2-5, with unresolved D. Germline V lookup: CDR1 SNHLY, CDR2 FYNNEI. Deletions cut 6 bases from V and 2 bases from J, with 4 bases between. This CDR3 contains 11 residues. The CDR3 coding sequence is TGTGCCAGCAGCCCTCAAGAGACCCAGTACTTC. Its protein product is CASSPQETQYF.

The CDR3 here is CASSYVSGGISEQYV. CDR3 bases: TGTGCCAGCAGTTACGTTTCAGGGGGGATCAGCGAGCAGTACGTC. This chain joins TRBV6-6 and TRBJ2-7; TRBD1 is a possible D gene (7 bases). With 2 bases removed from V and 6 bases from J, the gap between germline ends came to 17 bases. Germline-derived CDR1 and CDR2 are MNHNY and SVGAGI (reference sequence). The CDR3 has 15 amino acids.

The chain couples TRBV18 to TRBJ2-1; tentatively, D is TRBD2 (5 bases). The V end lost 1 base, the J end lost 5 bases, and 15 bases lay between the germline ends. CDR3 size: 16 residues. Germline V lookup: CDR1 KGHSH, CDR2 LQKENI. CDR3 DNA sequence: TGTGCCAGCTCACCACTCACGTCTGGAGGAGACAATGAGCAGTTCTTC. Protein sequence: CASSPLTSGGDNEQFF.